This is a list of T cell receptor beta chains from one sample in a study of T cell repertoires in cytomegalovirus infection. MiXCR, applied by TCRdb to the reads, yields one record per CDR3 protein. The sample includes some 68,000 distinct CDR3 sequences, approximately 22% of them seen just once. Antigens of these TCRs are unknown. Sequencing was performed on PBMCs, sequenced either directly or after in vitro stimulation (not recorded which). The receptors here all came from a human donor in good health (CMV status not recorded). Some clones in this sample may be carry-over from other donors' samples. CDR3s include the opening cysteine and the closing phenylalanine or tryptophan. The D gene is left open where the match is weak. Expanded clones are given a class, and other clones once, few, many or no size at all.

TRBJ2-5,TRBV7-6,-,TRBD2,CASSSGLAGGGETQYF,TGTGCTAGCAGCTCGGGACTAGCGGGAGGAGGAGAGACCCAGTACTTC
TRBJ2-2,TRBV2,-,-,CASMGRWTGELFF,TGTGCCTCTATGGGTCGCTGGACCGGGGAGCTGTTTTTT
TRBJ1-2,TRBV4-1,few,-,CASSQDPYSFRQATYGYTF,TGCGCCAGCAGCCAAGATCCTTATAGTTTCCGTCAGGCTACCTATGGCTACACCTTC
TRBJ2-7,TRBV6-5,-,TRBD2,CASSSLAGAAYEQYF,TGTGCCAGCAGTTCACTAGCGGGAGCTGCCTACGAGCAGTACTTC
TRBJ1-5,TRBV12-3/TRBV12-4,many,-,CASSLETNQPQHF,TGTGCCAGCAGTTTGGAGACCAATCAGCCCCAGCATTTT
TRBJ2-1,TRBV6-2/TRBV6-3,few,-,CASSFPQGAGQAYNEQFF,TGTGCCAGCAGTTTCCCCCAGGGAGCGGGACAGGCCTACAATGAGCAGTTCTTC
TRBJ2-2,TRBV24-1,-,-,CATSGRKKVNTGELFF,TGTGCCACCAGTGGGAGGAAAAAAGTGAACACCGGGGAGCTGTTTTTT
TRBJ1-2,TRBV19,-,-,CASSVPQFFGYTF,TGTGCCAGTAGCGTCCCCCAATTTTTTGGCTACACCTTC
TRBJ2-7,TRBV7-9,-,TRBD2,CASSHATGTSNEQYF,TGTGCCAGCAGCCACGCCACCGGGACTAGCAACGAGCAGTACTTC
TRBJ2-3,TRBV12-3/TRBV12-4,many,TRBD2,CASSSWTSGSSDTQYF,TGTGCCAGCAGTTCCTGGACTAGCGGGAGCTCGGATACGCAGTATTTT
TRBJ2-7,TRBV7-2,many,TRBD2,CASSLGLAGAYEQYF,TGTGCCAGCAGCTTAGGACTAGCGGGAGCGTACGAGCAGTACTTC
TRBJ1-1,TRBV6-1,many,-,CASSTYRNTEAFF,TGTGCCAGCAGCACCTACAGGAACACTGAAGCTTTCTTT
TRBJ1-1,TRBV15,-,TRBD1,CATSRTGRVDTEAFF,TGTGCCACCAGCAGGACAGGGCGAGTGGACACTGAAGCTTTCTTT
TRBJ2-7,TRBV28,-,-,CASSSDVIPTFNYEQYF,TGTGCCAGCAGTTCAGACGTAATACCGACCTTTAACTACGAGCAGTACTTC
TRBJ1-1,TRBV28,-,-,CASSFPRLNTEAFF,TGTGCCAGCAGTTTTCCCAGACTGAACACTGAAGCTTTCTTT
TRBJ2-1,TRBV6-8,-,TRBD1,CASSPRRDRGTYNEQFF,TGTGCCAGCAGCCCACGTAGGGACAGGGGGACGTACAATGAGCAGTTCTTC
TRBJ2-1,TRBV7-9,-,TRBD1,CASSFGTGVYNEQFF,TGTGCCAGCAGCTTCGGGACAGGGGTCTACAATGAGCAGTTCTTC
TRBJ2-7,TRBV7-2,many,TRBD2,CASSHARTSYYEQYF,TGTGCCAGCAGCCACGCAAGGACTAGTTACTACGAGCAGTACTTC
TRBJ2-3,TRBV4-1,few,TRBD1,CASSQGNRGRIDTQYF,TGCGCCAGCAGCCAGGGAAACAGGGGGCGAATCGATACGCAGTATTTT
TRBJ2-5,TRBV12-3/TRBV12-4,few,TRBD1,CASSPLGQQETQYF,TGTGCCAGCAGTCCCCTGGGACAGCAAGAGACCCAGTACTTC
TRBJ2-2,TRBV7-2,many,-,CASSTGNTGELFF,TGTGCCAGCAGCACGGGGAACACCGGGGAGCTGTTTTTT
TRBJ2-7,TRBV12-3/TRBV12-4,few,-,CASSLGRVYEQYF,TGTGCCAGCAGTTTAGGCAGGGTCTACGAGCAGTACTTC
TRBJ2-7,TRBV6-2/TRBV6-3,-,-,CASSYRPGPTYEQYF,TGTGCCAGCAGTTATCGGCCAGGCCCAACCTACGAGCAGTACTTC
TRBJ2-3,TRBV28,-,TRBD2,CASSLGGSGTDTQYF,TGTGCCAGCAGTTTAGGCGGGAGTGGCACAGATACGCAGTATTTT
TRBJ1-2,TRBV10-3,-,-,CAITGGTGKDYGYTF,TGTGCCATCACCGGAGGGACCGGTAAGGACTATGGCTACACCTTC
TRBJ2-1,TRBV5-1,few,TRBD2,CASSISGSLSYNEQFF,TGCGCCAGCAGCATTAGCGGGAGCCTGTCCTACAATGAGCAGTTCTTC
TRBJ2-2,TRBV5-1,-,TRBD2,CASSWWTSGIANTGELFF,TGCGCCAGCAGCTGGTGGACTAGCGGGATTGCGAACACCGGGGAGCTGTTTTTT
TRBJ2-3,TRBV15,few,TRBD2,CATSREGGPSGRWPDTQYF,TGTGCCACCAGCAGAGAGGGGGGGCCTAGCGGGAGATGGCCGGATACGCAGTATTTT
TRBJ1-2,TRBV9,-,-,CASSVFDRTGPYGYTF,TGTGCCAGCAGCGTATTTGACAGGACGGGCCCATATGGCTACACCTTC
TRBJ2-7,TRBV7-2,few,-,CASSLRSEQYF,TGTGCCAGCAGCTTAAGGAGCGAGCAGTACTTC
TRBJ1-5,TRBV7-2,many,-,CASSSASWSNQPQHF,TGTGCCAGCAGCTCCGCTTCGTGGAGCAATCAGCCCCAGCATTTT
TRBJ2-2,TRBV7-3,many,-,CASSLRISPGSTGELFF,TGTGCCAGCAGCTTAAGGATCTCGCCCGGTAGTACTGGGGAGCTGTTTTTT
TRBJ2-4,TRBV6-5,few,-,CASSHTRHGKNIQYF,TGTGCCAGCAGTCATACAAGGCACGGCAAAAACATTCAGTACTTC
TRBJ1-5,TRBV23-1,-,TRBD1,CASSQSKRDRGFWNNQPQHF,TGCGCCAGCAGTCAATCGAAGAGGGACAGGGGGTTTTGGAACAATCAGCCCCAGCATTTT
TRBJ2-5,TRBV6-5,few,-,CASRGSGKETQYF,TGTGCCAGCAGGGGTAGCGGTAAAGAGACCCAGTACTTC
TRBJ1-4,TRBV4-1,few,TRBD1,CASSPSGQGNEKLFF,TGCGCCAGCAGCCCGTCGGGACAGGGGAATGAAAAACTGTTTTTT
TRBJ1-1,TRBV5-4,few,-,CASSPEEVNTEAFF,TGTGCCAGCAGCCCGGAGGAAGTGAACACTGAAGCTTTCTTT
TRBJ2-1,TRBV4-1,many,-,CASSQEDFYNEQFF,TGCGCCAGCAGCCAAGAGGACTTCTACAATGAGCAGTTCTTC
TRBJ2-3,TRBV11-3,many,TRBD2,CASSLAGNTDTQYF,TGTGCCAGCAGTCTAGCGGGAAACACAGATACGCAGTATTTT
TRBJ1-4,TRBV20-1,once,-,CSARGGADRDENLFF,TGCAGTGCTAGAGGGGGGGCAGATCGGGATGAAAACCTGTTTTTT
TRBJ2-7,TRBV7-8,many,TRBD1,CASSPGQGSSYEQYF,TGTGCCAGCAGCCCAGGACAGGGGAGCTCCTACGAGCAGTACTTC
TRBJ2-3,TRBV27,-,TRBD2,CASSRRRTSGTSTDTQYF,TGTGCCAGCAGTCGCCGCCGGACTAGCGGGACGAGCACAGATACGCAGTATTTT
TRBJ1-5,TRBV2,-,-,CASRTGYSNQPQHF,TGTGCCAGCAGGACGGGTTATAGCAATCAGCCCCAGCATTTT
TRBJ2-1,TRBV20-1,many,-,CSAPRLDFYNEQFF,TGCAGTGCTCCAAGACTAGACTTCTACAATGAGCAGTTCTTC
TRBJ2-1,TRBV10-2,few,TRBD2,CASSEDGTSEKTRSYNEQFF,TGCGCCAGCAGTGAGGATGGGACTAGCGAAAAAACAAGGTCCTACAATGAGCAGTTCTTC
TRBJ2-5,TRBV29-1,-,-,CSVETLGGETQYF,TGCAGCGTTGAAACCCTGGGCGGAGAGACCCAGTACTTC
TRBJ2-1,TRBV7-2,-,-,CASSLGGRAYEQFF,TGTGCCAGCAGCTTAGGCGGCAGGGCATATGAGCAGTTCTTC
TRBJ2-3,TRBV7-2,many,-,CASSPGGAGEDTQYF,TGTGCCAGCAGCCCCGGAGGGGCTGGGGAGGATACGCAGTATTTT
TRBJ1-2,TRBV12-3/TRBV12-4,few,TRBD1,CASSWTGLGYTF,TGTGCCAGCAGTTGGACAGGGTTAGGCTACACCTTC
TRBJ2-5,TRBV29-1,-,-,CSVAQETQYF,TGCAGCGTTGCACAAGAGACCCAGTACTTC
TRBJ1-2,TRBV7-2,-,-,CASSLQQTMTNYGYTF,TGTGCCAGCAGCTTGCAACAGACTATGACTAACTATGGCTACACCTTC
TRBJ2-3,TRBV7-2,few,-,CASSEFSASSTDTQYF,TGTGCCAGCAGCGAGTTTAGCGCTTCTAGCACAGATACGCAGTATTTT
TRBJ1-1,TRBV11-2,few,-,CASSLALGAEAFF,TGTGCCAGCAGCTTAGCCCTGGGCGCTGAAGCTTTCTTT